This entry lists 5 T cell receptor beta chains sequenced from one sample in a study of post-analysis software for immune sequencing data. General observations from the study: When patients were compared with controls, about 5 TRBV segments were more frequent, TRBV5-6, TRBV5-1 and TRBV20-1 among them.

Their antigen targets remain unknown. Libraries were made from TCR beta cDNA, and they carried unique molecular identifiers. MiXCR, applied by TCRdb to the PCR reads, yields one record per CDR3 protein. The repertoire has some 370,000 distinct CDR3 sequences, approximately 38% of them found once; the top ten carry around an eighth. The source material was blood. The receptors derive from a girl aged 5 to 17 with multiple sclerosis.

This clonotype was detected a few times. This chain uses TRBV5-4 with TRBJ2-3, with D tentatively TRBD1 (5 bases). Germline values: CDR1 SGHNT, CDR2 YYREEE (reference sequence). Trimming pared 4 bases from V and 0 bases from J, leaving 9 bases between. The CDR3 length is 14 residues. CDR3 nucleotides: TGTGCCAGCAGCCAGGGCGCGAGCACAGATACGCAGTATTTT. Translation gives CASSQGASTDTQYF.

This sequence joins TRBV6-5 and TRBJ2-4; TRBD2 might be the D (6 bases). CDR1 and CDR2 from the germline V gene are MNHEY and SVGAGI. The CDR3 is 16 amino acids. V was clipped by 0 bases and J by 1 base, with 10 bases between them. The CDR3 protein is CASSYSAAGAKNIQYF. For the CDR3, the DNA is TGTGCCAGCAGTTACTCCGCGGCGGGGGCCAAAAACATTCAGTACTTC.

This clonotype was seen many times. The chain links TRBV5-1 to TRBJ2-1; D is uncertain. V was shortened by 0 bases and J by 0 bases, with 4 bases between the two germline ends. The germline V gene encodes CDR1 SGHRS and CDR2 YFSETQ. This CDR3 has 14 residues. Here the CDR3 reads CASSLDGSYNEQFF. Here the CDR3 DNA reads TGCGCCAGCAGCTTGGACGGCTCCTACAATGAGCAGTTCTTC. The whole variable domain, remainder taken from reference TRBV5-1 and TRBJ2-1, is KAGVTQTPRYLIKTRGQQVTLSCSPISGHRSVSWYQQTPGQGLQFLFEYFSETQRNKGNFPGRFSGRQFSNSRSEMNVSTLELGDSALYLCASSLDGSYNEQFFGPGTRLTVL.

Worth noting for this clonotype: At one of its ends the junction is not consistent with the germline gene, which may arise from a read error. The J gene is TRBJ1-2, the V gene TRBV5-1; 8 bases map to TRBD1. From germline, CDR1 is SGHRS and CDR2 YFSETQ. This CDR3 contains 15 residues. CDR3 coding DNA: TGCGCCAGCAGCTTCCAGCAGGGGGCCGGGTATGACTACACCTTC. As protein: CASSFQQGAGYDYTF.

The V and J genes are TRBV12-3 or TRBV12-4 and TRBJ2-7; D could derive from TRBD1 or TRBD2 (6 bases each). V lost 4 bases, J lost 2 bases, and 12 bases lay in between. The CDR3 totals 14 residues. The CDR3 protein is CASSWAEGAYEQYF. The CDR3 bases are TGTGCCAGCAGTTGGGCGGAGGGGGCCTACGAGCAGTACTTC.